These 22 T cell receptor beta chains were sequenced from one sample in a study of post-analysis software for immune sequencing data. General study results and limits: When patients were compared with controls, a handful of TRBV segments were more frequent, TRBV5-6, TRBV5-1 and TRBV20-1 among them.

Their specific antigens are unknown. Incorporated into the TCR beta cDNA libraries were unique molecular identifiers, which served to reduce PCR and sequencing biases. One entry per CDR3 protein results from TCRdb running MiXCR on the PCR reads. Here the sample spans about 770,000 distinct CDR3 sequences, 40% to 55% being singletons. Sequencing was done on a sample of blood. Receptors originate from a girl aged 5-17 years with multiple sclerosis.

CDR3 region: CATSNDRGRRYEQYF. The CDR3 DNA is TGTGCCACCAGCAACGACAGGGGCAGGCGCTACGAGCAGTACTTC. The genes are TRBV15 and TRBJ2-7, with 8 positions matching TRBD1. CDR3 length equals 15 residues. Germline assignment: CDR1 LNHNV and CDR2 YYDKDF (reference sequence). The trim removed 4 bases at V and 3 bases at J, leaving 8 bases unmatched.

The rearrangement uses TRBV9 and TRBJ2-1; D is perhaps TRBD2 (6 bases). V lost 0 bases, J lost 7 bases, and 23 bases lay in between. CDR3 size: 18 residues. Germline CDR1 reads SGDLS; CDR2 reads YYNGEE. The CDR3 reads CASSVARRTIGPRNEQFF. The CDR3 DNA reads TGTGCCAGCAGCGTAGCCCGGCGGACTATCGGGCCCCGAAATGAGCAGTTCTTC.

This clonotype was counted between two and nine times. The V gene is TRBV6-2 or TRBV6-3, the J gene TRBJ1-1; 7 bases line up with TRBD1. The germline gives CDR1 MNHEY, CDR2 SVGEGT. This CDR3 contains 16 residues. Unmatched junction bases numbered 9, after V lost 0 bases and J lost 5 bases. The CDR3 DNA reads as TGTGCCAGCAGTTACTCTGGCAGGGGGAGGCGGACTGAAGCTTTCTTT. As protein: CASSYSGRGRRTEAFF.

Comments on this clonotype: At one boundary the junction diverges from the germline segment, which might be a read error. The chain joins TRBV5-1 to TRBJ1-6, with D possibly TRBD1 on 5 matching bases. Germline V gives CDR1 SGHRS, CDR2 YFSETQ. This CDR3 contains 15 residues. The CDR3 region is CASSLGQQHNSLLHF. CDR3 bases: TGCGCCAGCAGCTTGGGACAGCAGCATAATTCACTCCTCCACTTT.

The CDR3 reads CSASPDGLGEETQYF. The CDR3 nucleotides are TGCAGTGCTTCACCCGACGGACTAGGGGAGGAGACCCAGTACTTC. V is TRBV20-1 and J is TRBJ2-5, with 7 positions matching TRBD2. In germline, CDR1 is DFQATT, CDR2 SNEGSKA (reference sequence). The CDR3 contains 15 residues. The trim removed 5 bases at V and 5 bases at J, leaving 14 bases unmatched.

This chain links TRBV7-9 with TRBJ2-6; no clear D. V was cut by 8 bases and J by 4 bases, with 12 bases left in between. Germline assignment: CDR1 SEHNR and CDR2 FQNEAQ (reference sequence). The CDR3 totals 14 residues. The CDR3: CASGATGGANVLTF. CDR3 sequence (DNA): TGTGCCAGCGGCGCTACTGGGGGGGCCAACGTCCTGACTTTC. Combining the CDR3 with reference TRBV7-9 and TRBJ2-6 gives the whole variable domain DTGVSQNPRHKITKRGQNVTFRCDPISEHNRLYWYRQTLGQGPEFLTYFQNEAQLEKSRLLSDRFSAERPKGSFSTLEIQRTEQGDSAMYLCASGATGGANVLTFGAGSRLTVL.

The rearrangement uses TRBV9 and TRBJ2-1, with D perhaps matching TRBD2 (6 bases). With 0 bases removed from V and 11 bases from J, the gap between germline ends came to 12 bases. This CDR3 spans 13 amino acids. Per germline, CDR1 SGDLS and CDR2 YYNGEE. The CDR3 region is CASSVVLATKQFF. The CDR3 DNA sequence: TGTGCCAGCAGCGTAGTACTAGCAACTAAGCAGTTCTTC.

This clonotype came up a few times. Written as DNA, the CDR3 is TGTGCCAGCAGCCCAACAAGTACTACAGGCTTCAATGAGCAGTTCTTC. This sequence encodes CASSPTSTTGFNEQFF. V usage is TRBV6-5 and J usage is TRBJ2-1; D possibly corresponds to TRBD1 (5 bases). The CDR3 sequence is 16 residues long. V lost 6 bases to trimming and J lost 6 bases, with 21 bases between them. The V gene's germline CDR1 is MNHEY and CDR2 SVGAGI.

The chain uses TRBV7-9 and TRBJ2-7; no definite D call. The J call may be in error: the DNA end matches TRBJ2-5 better. The CDR3 contains 14 residues. The germline CDR1 and CDR2 sequences are SEHNR and FQNEAQ (reference sequence). Here the CDR3 reads CASSLEVKLETQYF. The CDR3 DNA reads as TGTGCCAGCAGCTTAGAAGTAAAGTTGGAGACCCAGTACTTC.

The chain joins TRBV6-2 or TRBV6-3 to TRBJ1-2, with D possibly being TRBD1 (5 bases). The germline gives CDR1 MNHEY, CDR2 SVGEGT. V gave up 5 bases and J gave up 4 bases, with 11 bases separating them. This CDR3 spans 13 amino acids. The CDR3 here is CASSTWTTYGYTF. The CDR3 coding sequence is TGTGCCAGCAGTACGTGGACAACCTATGGCTACACCTTC.

The chain employs TRBV15 and TRBJ2-3, with D uncertain. The germline V gene has CDR1 LNHNV and CDR2 YYDKDF (reference sequence). Trimming cost V 3 bases and J 5 bases, with 6 bases left between them. The CDR3 is made up of 12 amino acids. The CDR3 protein is CATSRYRDTQYF. The CDR3 DNA reads as TGTGCCACCAGCAGGTACAGAGATACGCAGTATTTT. Using reference TRBV15 and TRBJ2-3 for the parts outside the CDR3, the full variable domain is DAMVIQNPRYQVTQFGKPVTLSCSQTLNHNVMYWYQQKSSQAPKLLFHYYDKDFNNEADTPDNFQSRRPNTSFCFLDIRSPGLGDTAMYLCATSRYRDTQYFGPGTRLTVL.

J is TRBJ2-1 and V is TRBV7-9; TRBD2 matches 8 bases. CDR1 is SEHNR and CDR2 is FQNEAQ in the germline V gene (reference sequence). V shed 3 bases, J shed 4 bases, and the junction held 8 bases outside the gene matches. The CDR3 has 16 residues. CDR3 in DNA: TGTGCCAGCAGCTTTACATTAGCGGGGCCATACAATGAGCAGTTCTTC. This gives the protein CASSFTLAGPYNEQFF. The full variable domain, in which reference TRBV7-9 and TRBJ2-1 provide the parts outside the CDR3, is DTGVSQNPRHKITKRGQNVTFRCDPISEHNRLYWYRQTLGQGPEFLTYFQNEAQLEKSRLLSDRFSAERPKGSFSTLEIQRTEQGDSAMYLCASSFTLAGPYNEQFFGPGTRLTVL.

Comment on this clonotype: This may be a read error: a much more frequent sequence differs by one nucleotide. The rearrangement joins TRBV29-1 to TRBJ2-5; D is perhaps TRBD1 or TRBD2 (5 bases each). Germline V gives CDR1 SQVTM, CDR2 ANQGSEA. The CDR3 totals 11 residues. Trimming cost V 6 bases and J 9 bases, with 14 bases left between them. This CDR3 reads CSVERGEPQYF. CDR3 bases: TGCAGCGTCGAAAGAGGGGAGCCCCAGTACTTC.

The gene calls are TRBV6-2 or TRBV6-3 and TRBJ1-2, with D uncertain. The germline gives CDR1 MNHEY, CDR2 SVGEGT. This CDR3 contains 12 residues. V was clipped by 1 base and J by 2 bases, with 2 bases between them. The CDR3 coding sequence is TGTGCCAGCAGTTACTGGAACTATGGCTACACCTTC. Amino acid sequence: CASSYWNYGYTF.

The chain employs TRBV27 and TRBJ2-1; 11 bases are a match to TRBD2. Trimming took 6 bases from V and 7 from J; bases not matched to a gene: 2. Germline values: CDR1 MNHEY, CDR2 SMNVEV (reference sequence). The CDR3 is 13 amino acids. The CDR3 nucleotides are TGTGCCAGCAGGGGACTAGCGGTGAATGAGCAGTTCTTC. Amino acid sequence: CASRGLAVNEQFF.

This clonotype showed up just a few times. The genes are TRBV12-3 or TRBV12-4 and TRBJ1-1; D gene uncertain. This CDR3 comprises 14 residues. V lost 6 bases and J lost 0, with 11 bases in between. CDR3 in DNA: TGTGCCAGCAGAGCTTCCCAGTTGAACACTGAAGCTTTCTTT. Its translation is CASRASQLNTEAFF.

The rearrangement uses TRBV20-1 and TRBJ2-5, with 7 bases identical to TRBD1. In germline, CDR1 is DFQATT, CDR2 SNEGSKA (reference sequence). J was trimmed by 5 bases and V by 1 base; bases with no gene match: 4. This CDR3 is 13 amino acids long. CDR3 protein: CSARGVTGETQYF. The CDR3, as DNA: TGCAGTGCTAGAGGGGTGACAGGGGAGACCCAGTACTTC.

This clonotype was seen just once. The junction does not match germline at one end; this may be a read error. This chain uses TRBV2 with TRBJ2-6; 8 bases are shared with TRBD1. Germline loops: CDR1 SNHLY, CDR2 FYNNEI. The CDR3 sequence is 18 residues long. The CDR3 coding sequence is TGTGCCAGCAGGGAAGGACAGGGCTCTAGTGCGGGGGCCAACGTCCTGACTTTC. It translates to CASREGQGSSAGANVLTF. The variable domain in full, completed from reference TRBV2 and TRBJ2-6, reads EPEVTQTPSHQVTQMGQEVILRCVPISNHLYFYWYRQILGQKVEFLVSFYNNEISEKSEIFDDQFSVERPDGSNFTLKIRSTKLEDSAMYFCASREGQGSSAGANVLTFGAGSRLTVL.

This clonotype was counted a few times. The rearrangement joins TRBV7-9 to TRBJ2-3; TRBD2 is a possible D gene (6 bases). Trimming removed 4 bases at V and 4 bases at J, with 9 bases between. CDR3 length equals 13 residues. The germline V gene encodes CDR1 SEHNR and CDR2 FQNEAQ (reference sequence). This chain's CDR3 is CASSSRDSDTQYF. The DNA of the CDR3 is TGTGCCAGCAGCTCCCGGGACTCAGATACGCAGTATTTT.

The chain couples TRBV7-9 to TRBJ2-3, with TRBD2 matching over 8 bases. V was clipped by 1 base and J by 6 bases; unmatched bases: 9. This CDR3 has 16 residues. Looked up from germline, CDR1 is SEHNR and CDR2 is FQNEAQ (reference sequence). CDR3 in amino acids: CASSLEGAGAIDTQYF. DNA for the CDR3: TGTGCCAGCAGCTTAGAGGGAGCGGGGGCAATTGATACGCAGTATTTT.

The chain employs TRBV20-1 and TRBJ2-7; D is possibly TRBD2 (5 bases). The CDR3 has 16 residues. CDR1 is DFQATT and CDR2 is SNEGSKA in the germline V gene (reference sequence). Trimming stripped 0 bases from V and 4 bases from J, with 19 bases between. The CDR3 DNA reads as TGCAGTGCTAGAGATACGAGGGCAGCCCAACTATACGAGCAGTACTTC. This codes for CSARDTRAAQLYEQYF.

This clonotype has only a few counts. This chain uses TRBV20-1 with TRBJ2-1; D is perhaps TRBD2 (6 bases). The CDR3 spans 15 residues. Germline V CDR1 and CDR2: DFQATT, SNEGSKA (reference sequence). V lost 2 bases and J 0 bases, leaving 11 bases between the germline ends. The CDR3 nucleotides are TGCAGTGCTAGACGGGACTTCAGCTCCTACAATGAGCAGTTCTTC. Residues: CSARRDFSSYNEQFF.